What follows are 20 T cell receptor beta chains derived from one specimen sequenced in a study of cytomegalovirus exposure and HLA in healthy donors. PCR amplification relied on 60 Vbeta primers (plus 13 Jbeta primers). Assay: immunoSEQ multiplex PCR; the TCRdb copy retains only in-frame clones and omits some. The sample totals 90,000 to 120,000 clones; its top ten clones hold 0.59%. Sequencing input: PBMCs. The receptor set was obtained from a man over 45 in good health and CMV-seronegative.

Comments on this clone: Compared with germline, one end of the junction differs, possibly owing to a read error. The genes are TRBV18 and TRBJ2-5; TRBD2 matches 7 bases. Germline V CDR1 and CDR2: KGHSH, LQKENI. The CDR3 has 16 residues. The CDR3 loop reads CASSSPYRTSGETQYF. The CDR3 DNA sequence: TGTGCCAGCTCATCACCCTATCGGACTAGTGGAGAGACCCAGTACTTC.

This chain joins TRBV15 and TRBJ1-1, with a weak D call TRBD1 (6 bases). The CDR3 totals 12 residues. V lost 3 bases and J 4 bases, leaving 6 bases between the germline ends. Per the germline V gene, CDR1 is LNHNV and CDR2 is YYDKDF (reference sequence). The CDR3 region has the DNA TGTGCCACCAGCAGGGACAGCACTGAAGCTTTCTTT. Its translation: CATSRDSTEAFF.

J is TRBJ2-1 and V is TRBV5-8, with D perhaps matching TRBD1 (6 bases). Germline lookup yields CDR1 SGHTS and CDR2 YDEGEE. V was clipped by 4 bases and J by 12 bases, with 14 bases between them. The CDR3 covers 12 residues. This chain's CDR3 is CASSETGLRQFF. Here the CDR3 DNA reads TGTGCCAGCAGCGAGACAGGTCTGAGGCAGTTCTTC.

The CDR3 bases are TGTGCCAGCAGGGTTACAGGGAAGGAGACCCAGTACTTC. It specifies CASRVTGKETQYF. This chain connects TRBV6-1 to TRBJ2-5, with D possibly being TRBD1 (6 bases). Germline V gene lookup returns CDR1 MNHNS and CDR2 SASEGT. The V and J ends lost 6 bases and 5 bases respectively, with 13 bases between them. This CDR3 spans 13 amino acids.

The chain uses TRBV10-3 and TRBJ2-1; 7 bases map to TRBD1. Per the germline V gene, CDR1 is ENHRY and CDR2 is SYGVKD. The CDR3 is 16 residues long. Trimming cost V 2 bases and J 5 bases; bases outside gene matches: 9. The CDR3 sequence: CAISEQEGATHNEQFF. Written as DNA, the CDR3 is TGTGCCATCAGTGAGCAAGAGGGGGCTACTCACAATGAGCAGTTCTTC.

The V gene is TRBV6-5, the J gene TRBJ1-4, with TRBD1 as a possible D gene (5 bases). This CDR3 is 14 amino acids long. The ends were cut back, 0 bases at V and 13 bases at J, with 15 bases in the middle. The germline V gene has CDR1 MNHEY and CDR2 SVGAGI. CDR3 sequence (DNA): TGTGCCAGCAGTTACTCGAGAGAAGGGGAAGGACTGTTTTTT. Amino acid sequence: CASSYSREGEGLFF.

Comment on this clone: The germline gene is not matched at one end of the junction; a read error may be the cause. The rearrangement joins TRBV7-7 to TRBJ2-1, with 9 nucleotides matching TRBD2. From germline, CDR1 is SSHAT and CDR2 FNYEAQ (reference sequence). The CDR3 has 15 amino acids. As DNA, the CDR3 is TGTGCTAGCAGCGCCCGGGCTAGCGGGACCTATGAGCAGTTCTTC. Translating it yields CASSARASGTYEQFF.

The chain carries TRBV11-3 and TRBJ2-5; the match to TRBD1 covers 7 bases. Trimming at V came to 5 bases and at J to 7 bases, leaving 4 bases not matched to a gene. The CDR3 loop spans 12 amino acids. Germline CDR1 and CDR2: SGHNT and YENEEA. The CDR3 reads CASSPRQGTQYF. The DNA for the CDR3 is TGTGCCAGCAGCCCAAGACAGGGGACCCAGTACTTC.

The CDR3 nucleotides read TGTGCCATCAGTGAACAGGGAGTGACTGAAGCTTTCTTT. This translates into CAISEQGVTEAFF. J is TRBJ1-1 and V is TRBV10-3; a weak D match, TRBD1 (6 bases). Looked up from germline, CDR1 is ENHRY and CDR2 is SYGVKD. With 3 bases removed from V and 5 bases from J, the gap between germline ends came to 10 bases. The CDR3 runs 13 residues.

V is TRBV5-4 and J is TRBJ2-7, with TRBD1 matching 8 bases. The CDR3 runs 15 residues. With V trimmed by 0 bases and J by 5 bases, 7 bases remained unmatched. Per the germline V gene, CDR1 is SGHNT and CDR2 is YYREEE (reference sequence). In DNA form, the CDR3 reads TGTGCCAGCAGCTTGGTGTCAGGGGGCAAGAACGAGCAGTACTTC. This codes for CASSLVSGGKNEQYF.

The gene calls are TRBV4-3 and TRBJ1-4, with D uncertain. The CDR3 runs to 15 residues. Germline loops: CDR1 LGHNA, CDR2 YSLEER. V was pared by 1 base and J by 4 bases, with 10 bases between. For the CDR3, the DNA is TGCGCCAGCAGCCAAGGGTTCGGGTTTAATGAAAAACTGTTTTTT. Protein: CASSQGFGFNEKLFF.

The chain joins TRBV9 to TRBJ2-2, with D perhaps TRBD1 (7 bases). Germline V CDR1 and CDR2: SGDLS, YYNGEE. V lost 0 bases and J 6 bases, leaving 15 bases between the germline ends. The CDR3 loop spans 16 amino acids. The CDR3 sequence is CASSVVGGGDPGELFF. CDR3 DNA sequence: TGTGCCAGCAGCGTAGTTGGAGGGGGCGACCCCGGGGAGCTGTTTTTT.

The chain couples TRBV30 to TRBJ1-1, with a tentative D call TRBD1 (6 bases). This CDR3 spans 15 amino acids. Germline CDR1 GTSNPN, CDR2 SVGIG (reference sequence). Trimming stripped 0 bases from V and 0 bases from J, with 11 bases between. This CDR3 reads CAWSVSTGMNTEAFF. The CDR3 coding sequence is TGTGCCTGGAGTGTATCGACAGGTATGAACACTGAAGCTTTCTTT.

This rearrangement joins TRBV30 to TRBJ1-5; 7 positions agree with TRBD1. The germline V gene encodes CDR1 GTSNPN and CDR2 SVGIG (reference sequence). This CDR3 is built from 14 residues. The V segment lost 2 bases and the J segment 2 bases; nucleotides outside the gene matches: 3. CDR3 region: CAWSTTGGNQPQHF. CDR3 nucleotides: TGTGCCTGGAGTACAACAGGGGGCAATCAGCCCCAGCATTTT.

This chain links TRBV9 with TRBJ2-7; D call uncertain. The germline gives CDR1 SGDLS, CDR2 YYNGEE. V was cut by 0 bases and J by 6 bases, with 13 bases left in between. The CDR3 has 14 residues. The CDR3 region has the DNA TGTGCCAGCAGCGTAGGTGGAGAACAAGTCGAGCAGTACTTC. It is translated as CASSVGGEQVEQYF.

The V gene is TRBV5-1, the J gene TRBJ2-2, with TRBD1 matching 7 bases. Looked up from germline, CDR1 is SGHRS and CDR2 is YFSETQ. The CDR3 is 18 amino acids. The J segment lost 0 bases and the V segment lost 0 bases, leaving 8 bases of the junction unmatched. CDR3 bases: TGCGCCAGCAGCTTGGGCGACAGGGTAGGGTCGAACACCGGGGAGCTGTTTTTT. Its protein is CASSLGDRVGSNTGELFF.

The V call is TRBV5-1, the J call TRBJ2-5, with D hard to call. The end of the DNA aligns better with TRBJ2-7, so the J call may be wrong. Germline V gives CDR1 SGHRS, CDR2 YFSETQ. This CDR3 is 13 amino acids long. The DNA for the CDR3 is TGCGCCAGCAGCTTGGAAAAACGGGTCGAGCAGTACTTC. Translation: CASSLEKRVEQYF.

The chain carries TRBV18 and TRBJ1-2; D call uncertain. CDR1 and CDR2 from the germline V gene are KGHSH and LQKENI. V was trimmed by 2 bases and J by 6 bases, leaving 10 bases between them. This CDR3 has 13 residues. The CDR3, as DNA: TGTGCCAGCTCACCAAACGGAGCCGATGGCTACACCTTC. Its protein is CASSPNGADGYTF.

V is TRBV7-9 and J is TRBJ2-7; 12 nucleotides agree with TRBD2. The junction had 6 bases not matched to a gene; V was cut back by 4 bases and J by 2 bases. CDR1 is SEHNR and CDR2 is FQNEAQ in the germline V gene (reference sequence). This CDR3 region has 16 residues. CDR3 amino acids: CASSYPTSGSTYEQYF. CDR3 DNA: TGTGCCAGCAGCTACCCGACTAGCGGGAGCACCTACGAGCAGTACTTC.

The J gene is TRBJ1-1, the V gene TRBV4-3, with 7 bases matching TRBD1. Trimming took 4 bases from V and 1 from J; bases not matched to a gene: 0. Germline CDR1 reads LGHNA; CDR2 reads YSLEER. The CDR3 sequence is 13 residues long. The CDR3 sequence: CASSRQGNTEAFF. The CDR3 region has the DNA TGCGCCAGCAGCCGACAGGGGAACACTGAAGCTTTCTTT.